These 22 T cell receptor beta chains share one sample of origin, sequenced in a study of tumor and adjacent non-tumor tissue in lung cancer. The library came from three nested PCR rounds adapted from ARM-PCR protocols. TCRdb recomputed calls from the multiplex PCR reads with MiXCR, one row per CDR3 protein. The table lists fewer than 150,000 distinct CDR3 sequences, approximately 72% of them singletons. No cell sorting was done before RNA was extracted from the tissue. Sequenced material: lung tumor tissue. All receptors derive from a man between 60 and 75 years old with small cell lung cancer.

Written as DNA, the CDR3 is TGTGCCAGCAGGGGAGGGCTAGGGCCAGGCTACAAGCAGTACGTC. It yields the protein CASRGGLGPGYKQYV. The chain carries TRBV6-5 and TRBJ2-7, with TRBD2 identical over 7 bases. This CDR3 has 15 amino acids. The germline V gene encodes CDR1 MNHEY and CDR2 SVGAGI.

Turning to this clonotype: An end of the junction differs from the germline gene, which may be a read error. The gene calls are TRBV20-1 and TRBJ2-3; D possibly corresponds to TRBD2 (6 bases). The CDR3 consists of 14 residues. Germline V gives CDR1 DFQATT, CDR2 SNEGSKA (reference sequence). The chain's CDR3 is CSASLTSRTDTPYF. CDR3 in DNA: TGCAGTGCCAGTTTAACTAGCCGCACAGATACGCCGTATTTT.

Remarks on this clonotype: A much larger clone sits a single nucleotide away, making a read error possible. The chain links TRBV6-5 to TRBJ2-3; 9 bases are shared with TRBD1. Germline V gives CDR1 MNHEY, CDR2 SVGAGI. The CDR3 has 18 residues. CDR3 amino acids: CASSYIFYRGRRTDAQYF. Here the CDR3 DNA reads TGTGCCAGCAGTTACATATTCTACAGGGGGCGCAGAACAGATGCGCAGTATTTT.

This clonotype was recorded many times. The chain links TRBV6-1 to TRBJ1-2; D unresolved. Trimming cost V 7 bases and J 7 bases, with 25 bases left between them. Looked up from germline, CDR1 is MNHNS and CDR2 is SASEGT. The CDR3 spans 16 residues. CDR3 sequence (DNA): TGTGCCAGCACCCCTCACCCTGGGCTTTCCGAGAGTGGCTACACCTTC. This gives the protein CASTPHPGLSESGYTF.

The rearrangement joins TRBV10-3 to TRBJ2-1; D is perhaps TRBD1 or TRBD2 (5 bases each). V was shortened by 10 bases and J by 0 bases, with 10 bases between the two germline ends. This CDR3 has 13 residues. Germline lookup yields CDR1 ENHRY and CDR2 SYGVKD. CDR3 protein: CATRDDSYNEQFF. The DNA of the CDR3 is TGTGCCACCCGGGACGACTCCTACAATGAGCAGTTCTTC.

This clonotype was seen a single time. Since a much larger clone is just one base distant, this may be a read error. V usage is TRBV20-1 and J usage is TRBJ1-1; D is possibly TRBD1 (5 bases). The CDR3 is 14 amino acids. Trimming shortened V by 5 bases and J by 4 bases, and 17 bases separated the two germline ends. CDR1 and CDR2 from the germline V gene are DFQATT and SNEGSKA (reference sequence). DNA of the CDR3: TGCAGTGCTGGAAGGGTCGCAGGGTCCACTGAAGCTTTCTTT. This encodes CSAGRVAGSTEAFF.

This clonotype has just a few counts. The chain uses TRBV24-1 and TRBJ2-1; TRBD1 aligns across 7 bases. The CDR3 consists of 16 residues. After removal of 3 bases from V and 7 bases from J, the junction contained 11 bases not matched to a gene. CDR1 KGHDR and CDR2 SFDVKD come from the germline V gene. The CDR3 protein is CATSDKGAGTGNEQFF. CDR3 bases: TGTGCCACCAGTGATAAGGGGGCTGGTACGGGGAATGAGCAGTTCTTC.

About this clonotype: This clone may be a read error of a much larger clone one base away. The CDR3 DNA sequence: TGCGCCAGCAGCTTGGGGACTAGCGGCACAGATGCGCAGTATTTT. Translation gives CASSLGTSGTDAQYF. The chain is built from TRBV5-1 and TRBJ2-3; 10 bases agree with TRBD2. The germline CDR1 and CDR2 sequences are SGHRS and YFSETQ. CDR3 length: 15 residues.

This clonotype has a count of ten or more. The rearrangement links TRBV5-5 to TRBJ2-3, with a possible D match to TRBD1 (5 bases). The CDR3 is 15 residues long. Looked up from germline, CDR1 is SGHKS and CDR2 is YYEKEE (reference sequence). Deletions cut 3 bases from V and 0 bases from J, with 11 bases between. The CDR3 sequence: CASSSRTTSTDTQYF. Written as DNA, the CDR3 is TGTGCCAGCAGCTCCAGGACAACTAGCACAGATACGCAGTATTTT.

On this clonotype itself: Just one base apart from a much larger clone, this may be a read error. This rearrangement joins TRBV12-3 or TRBV12-4 to TRBJ2-4; weak D call: TRBD2 (6 bases). The CDR3 has 14 amino acids. The CDR3: CASSLASGGNIQCF. DNA for the CDR3: TGTGCCAGCAGTTTAGCGAGCGGAGGGAACATTCAGTGCTTC.

A single count supports this clonotype. A read error is likely, as this CDR3 ends without the conserved phenylalanine or tryptophan. The CDR3 region is CSVTHGGEKLFL. For the CDR3, the DNA is TGCAGCGTCACCCATGGTGGTGAAAAACTGTTTCTT. The gene calls are TRBV29-1 and TRBJ1-4; unclear D gene. V was clipped by 6 bases and J by 7 bases, with 12 bases between them. CDR3 length: 12 residues. CDR1 and CDR2 (germline): SQVTM, ANQGSEA.

The chain links TRBV11-2 to TRBJ2-7; D unclear. Per the germline V gene, CDR1 is SGHAT and CDR2 is FQNNGV. The CDR3 contains 12 residues. Trimming pared 5 bases from V and 13 bases from J, leaving 18 bases between. Here the CDR3 DNA reads TGTGCCAGCAGCCGAACCGGATTAGTGGAATACTTC. It codes for CASSRTGLVEYF.

This clonotype was detected ten times or more. V gene TRBV5-1 combines with J gene TRBJ2-1, with 8 bases lining up with TRBD2. V gave up 4 bases and J gave up 4 bases; unmatched junction bases: 7. Germline loops: CDR1 SGHRS, CDR2 YFSETQ. CDR3 size: 15 residues. CDR3 nucleotides: TGCGCCAGCAGCAAAAGCGGGAGTGGGTACAATGAGCAGTTCTTC. Protein: CASSKSGSGYNEQFF.

Concerning this clonotype itself: One end of the junction fails to match germline, which may point to a read error. The chain links TRBV20-1 to TRBJ2-1, with D perhaps TRBD2 (6 bases). The germline gives CDR1 DFQATT, CDR2 SNEGSKA (reference sequence). This CDR3 contains 14 residues. The CDR3 DNA is TGCAGTGCTAGAGATTTAGGGACTCACGCCGAGAAGTTGTTC. Translated, it gives CSARDLGTHAEKLF.

Ten or more counts support this clonotype. The genes are TRBV6-5 and TRBJ2-4, with 7 nucleotides matching TRBD2. The V segment lost 2 bases and the J segment 1 base; nucleotides outside the gene matches: 5. The CDR3 runs 16 residues. Looked up from germline, CDR1 is MNHEY and CDR2 is SVGAGI. The CDR3 nucleotides are TGTGCCAGCAGTTACCTAGCGGACCTTGCCAAAAACATTCAGTACTTC. It specifies CASSYLADLAKNIQYF.

With regard to this clonotype: This is likely a read error, given that the CDR3 carries no conserved phenylalanine or tryptophan at its end. No DNA is shown, since the ends of the CDR3 on it are uncertain; the CDR3 is the one TCRdb lists. The chain has TRBV4-2 and TRBJ2-5; TRBD1 reflects the table's D call only, with no check against the DNA. Counting both end residues, the CDR3 totals 14 amino acids. CDR1 is LGHNA, CDR2 YNFKEQ, per germline. The CDR3 spells CASSPGAGPETQHS.

Regarding this clonotype: The conserved closing phenylalanine or tryptophan is absent in this CDR3, likely reflecting a read error. V usage is TRBV20-1 and J usage is TRBJ2-1; perhaps TRBD1 as D (6 bases). Germline assignment: CDR1 DFQATT and CDR2 SNEGSKA (reference sequence). V dropped 6 bases and J dropped 10 bases, with 13 bases sitting between them. The CDR3 loop spans 11 amino acids. In DNA, the CDR3 is TGCAGTGCAGATGACAGGAACGAGCAGTTCTCC. Its protein product is CSADDRNEQFS.

Concerning this clonotype itself: This could be a read error, since a much larger clone is one nucleotide away. The genes are TRBV20-1 and TRBJ2-7, with TRBD1 matching 7 bases. This CDR3 comprises 14 residues. Germline-derived CDR1 and CDR2 are DFQATT and SNEGSKA (reference sequence). Trimming took 3 bases from V and 3 from J; bases not matched to a gene: 8. CDR3 coding DNA: TGCAGTGCTAGTCGACAGGGATTTGGCTACGAGCAGTACTTC. Translated: CSASRQGFGYEQYF.

This clonotype has only one observation. A read error is possible here, since a much larger clone lies one base away. This rearrangement joins TRBV20-1 to TRBJ2-5; D possibly corresponds to TRBD1 (6 bases). Trimming stripped 5 bases from V and 4 bases from J, with 14 bases between. Per the germline V gene, CDR1 is DFQATT and CDR2 is SNEGSKA (reference sequence). The CDR3 is made up of 13 amino acids. The CDR3 is CSAGDMVRETQYF. The CDR3 DNA follows: TGCAGTGCTGGGGACATGGTAAGAGAGACCCAGTACTTC.

This clonotype has a count of ten or more. CDR3 protein: CASSLVDLQETQYF. DNA for the CDR3: TGTGCCAGCAGCTTAGTTGACCTCCAAGAGACCCAGTACTTC. The rearrangement uses TRBV7-9 and TRBJ2-5; D is undetermined. V was pared by 1 base and J by 1 base, with 7 bases between. The CDR3 extends over 14 amino acids. Looked up from germline, CDR1 is SEHNR and CDR2 is FQNEAQ (reference sequence). Together with reference TRBV7-9 and TRBJ2-5, the CDR3 gives the full variable domain: DTGVSQNPRHKITKRGQNVTFRCDPISEHNRLYWYRQTLGQGPEFLTYFQNEAQLEKSRLLSDRFSAERPKGSFSTLEIQRTEQGDSAMYLCASSLVDLQETQYFGPGTRLLVL.

On this clonotype: An end of the junction does not agree with germline; a read error may underlie this. The chain uses TRBV11-3 and TRBJ1-6, with TRBD1 matching 9 bases. Germline CDR1 reads SGHNT; CDR2 reads YENEEA. CDR3 length: 20 amino acids. DNA for the CDR3: TGTGCCAGCAGCCACCACCGGGACAGGGTCTCCACACGAACAAATTCACGCCTCCACTTT. Translation gives CASSHHRDRVSTRTNSRLHF. The full variable domain, rest sourced from reference TRBV11-3 and TRBJ1-6, is EAGVVQSPRYKIIEKKQPVAFWCNPISGHNTLYWYLQNLGQGPELLIRYENEEAVDDSQLPKDRFSAERLKGVDSTLKIQPAELGDSAVYLCASSHHRDRVSTRTNSRLHFGNGTRLTVT.

The chain couples TRBV20-1 to TRBJ2-3, with 7 positions matching TRBD1. The CDR3 loop spans 11 amino acids. CDR1 DFQATT and CDR2 SNEGSKA come from the germline V gene (reference sequence). With V trimmed by 4 bases and J by 5 bases, 0 bases remained unmatched. The CDR3 spells CSANRGDTQYF. The CDR3 bases are TGCAGTGCTAACAGGGGAGATACGCAGTATTTT.